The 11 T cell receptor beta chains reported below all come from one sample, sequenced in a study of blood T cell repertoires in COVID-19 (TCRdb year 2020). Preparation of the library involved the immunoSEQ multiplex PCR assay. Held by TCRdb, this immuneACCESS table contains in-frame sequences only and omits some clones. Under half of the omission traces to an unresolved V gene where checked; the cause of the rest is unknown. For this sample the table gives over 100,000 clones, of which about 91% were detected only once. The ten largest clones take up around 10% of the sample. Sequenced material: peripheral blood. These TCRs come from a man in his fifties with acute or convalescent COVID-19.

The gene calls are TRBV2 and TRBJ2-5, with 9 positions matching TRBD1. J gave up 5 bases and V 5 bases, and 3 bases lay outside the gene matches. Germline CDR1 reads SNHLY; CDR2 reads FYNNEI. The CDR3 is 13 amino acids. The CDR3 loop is CASSNRGQETQYF. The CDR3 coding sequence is TGTGCCAGCAGTAACAGGGGGCAGGAGACCCAGTACTTC.

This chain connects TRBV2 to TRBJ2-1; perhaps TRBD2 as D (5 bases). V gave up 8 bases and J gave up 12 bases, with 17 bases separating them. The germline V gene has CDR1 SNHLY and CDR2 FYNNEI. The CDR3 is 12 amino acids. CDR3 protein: CASGVSGSGQFF. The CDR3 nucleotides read TGTGCCAGCGGGGTGTCGGGGTCGGGGCAGTTCTTC.

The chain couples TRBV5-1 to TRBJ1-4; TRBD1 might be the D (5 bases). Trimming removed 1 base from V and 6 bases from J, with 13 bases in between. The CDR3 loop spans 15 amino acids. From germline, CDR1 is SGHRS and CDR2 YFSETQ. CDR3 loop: CASSLRRGVDEKLFF. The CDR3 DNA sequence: TGCGCCAGCAGCTTGCGGCGGGGCGTGGATGAAAAACTGTTTTTT.

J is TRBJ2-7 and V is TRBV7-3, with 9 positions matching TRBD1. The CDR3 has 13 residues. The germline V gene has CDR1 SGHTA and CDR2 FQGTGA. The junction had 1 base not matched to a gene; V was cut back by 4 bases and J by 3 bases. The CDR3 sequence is CASSSTGGYEQYF. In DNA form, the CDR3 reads TGTGCCAGCAGCTCGACAGGGGGCTACGAGCAGTACTTC.

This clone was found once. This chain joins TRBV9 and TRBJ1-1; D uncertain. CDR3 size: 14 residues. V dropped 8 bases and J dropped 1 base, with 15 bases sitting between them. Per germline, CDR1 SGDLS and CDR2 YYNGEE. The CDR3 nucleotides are TGTGCCAGGTTTATAGAGGAAAAGAACACTGAAGCTTTCTTT. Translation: CARFIEEKNTEAFF.

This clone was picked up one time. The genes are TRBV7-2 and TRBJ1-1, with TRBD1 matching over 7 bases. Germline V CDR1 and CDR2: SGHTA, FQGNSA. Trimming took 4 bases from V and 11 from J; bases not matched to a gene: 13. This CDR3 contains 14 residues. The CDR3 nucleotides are TGTGCCAGCAGCTCGGGGACAGCAACTCTTAGGGCTTTCTTT. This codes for CASSSGTATLRAFF.

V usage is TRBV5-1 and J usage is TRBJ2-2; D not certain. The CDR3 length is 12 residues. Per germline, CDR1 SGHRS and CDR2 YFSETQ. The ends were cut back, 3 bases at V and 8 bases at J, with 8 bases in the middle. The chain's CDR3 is CASSSNWGELFF. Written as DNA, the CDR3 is TGCGCCAGCAGCTCCAACTGGGGGGAGCTGTTTTTT.

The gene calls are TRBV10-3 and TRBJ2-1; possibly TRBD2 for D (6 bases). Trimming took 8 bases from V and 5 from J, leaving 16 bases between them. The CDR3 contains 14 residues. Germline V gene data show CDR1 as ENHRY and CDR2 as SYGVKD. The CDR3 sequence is CAIGGGGADNEQFF. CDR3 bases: TGTGCCATCGGGGGTGGAGGGGCCGACAATGAGCAGTTCTTC.

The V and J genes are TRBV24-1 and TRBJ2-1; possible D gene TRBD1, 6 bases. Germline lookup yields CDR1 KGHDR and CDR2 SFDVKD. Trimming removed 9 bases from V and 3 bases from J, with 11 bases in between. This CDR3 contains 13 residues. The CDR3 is CATALGGYNEQFF. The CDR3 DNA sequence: TGTGCCACCGCGTTAGGGGGCTACAATGAGCAGTTCTTC.

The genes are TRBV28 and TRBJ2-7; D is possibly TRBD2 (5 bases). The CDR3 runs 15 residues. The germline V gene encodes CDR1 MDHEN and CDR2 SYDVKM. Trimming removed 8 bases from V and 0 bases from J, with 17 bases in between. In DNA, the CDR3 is TGTGCCAGCCACGGCAGCGGCGCGAGCTCCTACGAGCAGTACTTC. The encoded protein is CASHGSGASSYEQYF.

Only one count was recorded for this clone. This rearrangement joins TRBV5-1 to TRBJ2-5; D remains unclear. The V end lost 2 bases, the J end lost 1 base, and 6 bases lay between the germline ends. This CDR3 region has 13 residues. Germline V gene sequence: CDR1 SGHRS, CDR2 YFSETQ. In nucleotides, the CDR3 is TGCGCCAGCAGCTTCAACAGCCAAGAGACCCAGTACTTC. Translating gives CASSFNSQETQYF.